A single TCR beta chain is shown here with its context. Its antigen remains unidentified. The sample is drawn from a study of regulatory and conventional T cells in RAG deficiency. Blood CD4+ CD25-low CD127-high conventional T cells supplied the genomic DNA template. Assay: immunoSEQ multiplex PCR; the TCRdb copy retains only in-frame clones and omits some. The data contain approximately 21,000 clones, approximately 95% of them singletons. Notes on the study in general: Patient subsets had shorter CDR3s; Omenn Treg-Tconv overlap exceeded 90%. Compared with controls, unique Treg TCR beta sequences dropped about 100-fold in Omenn syndrome and CID/AS.

The CDR3 length is 13 residues. CDR1 and CDR2 (germline): SQVTM, ANQGSEA. Between the trimmed V and J ends, which lost 7 bases and 4 bases, there was a span of 14 bases. This sample was also put to use in a study of regulatory T cells. As that study records: Amplification used 52 TRBV primers and 13 TRBJ primers.

Sequences were obtained from CD25- CD4+ T cells sorted from blood. The chain carries TRBV29-1 and TRBJ1-3, with D tentatively TRBD1 (6 bases). The sequence was collected from a human donor in good health. CDR3 nucleotide sequence: TGCAGCGCCCAGACAGGAGCAGGAAACACCATATATTTT. Residues: CSAQTGAGNTIYF.